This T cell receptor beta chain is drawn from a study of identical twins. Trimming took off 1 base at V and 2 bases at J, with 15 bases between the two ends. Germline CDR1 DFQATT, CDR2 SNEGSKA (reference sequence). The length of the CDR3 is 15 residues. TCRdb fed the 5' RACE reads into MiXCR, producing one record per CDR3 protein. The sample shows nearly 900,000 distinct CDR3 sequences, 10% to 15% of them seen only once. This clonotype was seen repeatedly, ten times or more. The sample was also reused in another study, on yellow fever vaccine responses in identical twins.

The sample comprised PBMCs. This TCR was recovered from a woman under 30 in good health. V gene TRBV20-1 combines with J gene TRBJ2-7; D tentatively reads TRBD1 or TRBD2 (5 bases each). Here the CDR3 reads CSARVPRGATYEQYF. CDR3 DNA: TGCAGTGCTAGAGTCCCGAGGGGCGCTACCTACGAGCAGTACTTC.